The present T cell receptor beta chain was sequenced within a study of shared clonotypes between healthy human individuals. Whole-study results and caveats: A small donor pool kept down the genetic and exposure-history diversity that was represented.

As concerns this clone: What it binds is not known.

The genomic DNA of each subset was split evenly across several immunoSEQ plates. Data came from immunoSEQ multiplex PCR; TCRdb stores just in-frame clones and leaves some out. The sample has about 2 million clones, around 96% seen once. Germline V gene lookup returns CDR1 SGHVS and CDR2 FNYEAQ. The CDR3 has 15 amino acids. The ends were cut back, 5 bases at V and 4 bases at J, with 15 bases in the middle. CD45RO-negative, CCR7-selected cells formed the naive CD8 fraction, which excluded terminally differentiated effector memory CD45RA+ cells. All donors were healthy HIV-negative adults lacking recent acute infections or vaccinations.

The chain uses TRBV7-6 and TRBJ1-5, with D perhaps matching TRBD1 (5 bases). Material: naive CD8+ T cells sorted from blood. This clonotype was sampled from a man aged 18-30 years in good health. CDR3 nucleotides: TGTGCCAGCAGCGAGACAGCGGCCCGGAATCAGCCCCAGCATTTT. Its protein is CASSETAARNQPQHF.